This TCR beta chain appears in the sequencing data of a study of STAT5B mutations in CD4+ large granular lymphocyte leukemia. Per the original data handling: Lowest detectable productive clonotype frequency was 2.59 x 10-5. Method: immunoSEQ multiplex PCR; TCRdb's copy keeps in-frame clones and lacks some. That table gives V, J and clone size, and the DNA gave D and trimming. Of tens of thousands of clones in the sample, roughly three quarters were seen once. Germline V CDR1 and CDR2: MNHEY, SVGAGI. The CDR3 runs to 13 residues. Trimming removed 8 bases at V and 4 bases at J, with 11 bases between. The source material was CD4+ T cells from blood buffy coats. The rearrangement uses TRBV6-5 and TRBJ2-2; a possible D gene is TRBD1 (6 bases). The sequence was collected from a human donor in good health. The CDR3 region is CASVSTGTGELFF. DNA for the CDR3: TGTGCCAGCGTTTCGACAGGCACCGGGGAGCTGTTTTTT.